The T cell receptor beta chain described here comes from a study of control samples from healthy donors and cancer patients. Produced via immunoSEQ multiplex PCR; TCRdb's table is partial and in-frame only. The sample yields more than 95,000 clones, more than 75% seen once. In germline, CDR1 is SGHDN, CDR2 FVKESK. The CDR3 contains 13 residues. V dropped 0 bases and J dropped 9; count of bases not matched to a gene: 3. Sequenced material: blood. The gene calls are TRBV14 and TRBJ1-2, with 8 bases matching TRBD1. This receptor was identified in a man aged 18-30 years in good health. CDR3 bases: TGTGCCAGCAGCCAAGACAGGGGGCAAAGCTACACCTTC. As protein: CASSQDRGQSYTF.